A single sample gave rise to the 23 T cell receptor beta chains below, sequenced in a study of identical twins. TCRdb ran MiXCR on the 5' RACE reads and lists one entry per CDR3 protein. The sample lists some 900,000 distinct CDR3 sequences; around 12% were seen once. The data were also submitted as part of a second study, on yellow fever vaccine responses in identical twins.

The sequenced material came from PBMCs. These receptors came from a woman aged 18 to 35 in good health.

This clonotype was seen at least ten times. The J gene is TRBJ2-5, the V gene TRBV13; D gene unclear. CDR3 length equals 11 residues. Between the trimmed V and J ends, which lost 2 bases and 8 bases, there was a span of 6 bases. Germline V gene sequence: CDR1 PRHDT, CDR2 FYEKMQ (reference sequence). Written as DNA, the CDR3 is TGTGCCAGCAGCTTATCGGTCACCCAGTACTTC. It codes for CASSLSVTQYF. The complete variable domain, with remaining parts taken from reference TRBV13 and TRBJ2-5, reads AAGVIQSPRHLIKEKRETATLKCYPIPRHDTVYWYQQGPGQDPQFLISFYEKMQSDKGSIPDRFSAQQFSDYHSELNMSSLELGDSALYFCASSLSVTQYFGPGTRLLVL.

J is TRBJ2-3 and V is TRBV7-8; perhaps TRBD2 as D (6 bases). The CDR3 extends over 13 amino acids. In germline, CDR1 is SGHVS, CDR2 FQNEAQ. Between the trimmed V and J ends, which lost 3 bases and 4 bases, there was a span of 8 bases. The CDR3 region has the DNA TGTGCCAGCAGCTTGCGGGATCCAGATACGCAGTATTTT. Its translation: CASSLRDPDTQYF.

This clonotype was detected ten times or more. This sequence joins TRBV7-9 and TRBJ2-7; no clear D. Germline V gene data show CDR1 as SEHNR and CDR2 as FQNEAQ (reference sequence). The V end lost 5 bases, the J end lost 8 bases, and 13 bases lay between the germline ends. This CDR3 has 12 amino acids. Written as DNA, the CDR3 is TGTGCCAGCAGCATCAACACAGCACAGCAGTACGTC. Translating it yields CASSINTAQQYV.

This clonotype was counted only a few times. The J gene is TRBJ1-6, the V gene TRBV6-1; TRBD1 matches 9 bases. The V gene end was trimmed by 6 bases and the J gene end by 9 bases; junction bases not matched to a gene: 6. Germline assignment: CDR1 MNHNS and CDR2 SASEGT. The CDR3 runs to 14 residues. CDR3 nucleotide sequence: TGTGCCAGCAGACACGGGACAGGGAGTTCACCCCTCCACTTT. Amino acids: CASRHGTGSSPLHF.

The J gene is TRBJ2-1, the V gene TRBV29-1; 8 bases fit TRBD1. The trim removed 6 bases at V and 8 bases at J, leaving 21 bases unmatched. Germline lookup yields CDR1 SQVTM and CDR2 ANQGSEA. The CDR3 has 17 residues. The CDR3 coding sequence is TGCAGCGTCTCAGACAGGGGTAAAGGATATCCCTCATATGAGCAGTTCTTC. It codes for CSVSDRGKGYPSYEQFF.

In this sample, this clonotype turned up many times. This sequence joins TRBV28 and TRBJ2-5, with D unclear. CDR1 is MDHEN, CDR2 SYDVKM, per germline. Trimming removed 2 bases from V and 2 bases from J, with 6 bases in between. CDR3 length: 13 residues. The CDR3 DNA reads TGTGCCAGCAGTTTAGCCCAGCAAGAGACCCAGTACTTC. Translated: CASSLAQQETQYF. The whole variable domain, remainder taken from reference TRBV28 and TRBJ2-5, is DVKVTQSSRYLVKRTGEKVFLECVQDMDHENMFWYRQDPGLGLRLIYFSYDVKMKEKGDIPEGYSVSREKKERFSLILESASTNQTSMYLCASSLAQQETQYFGPGTRLLVL.

This clonotype turned up a few times. The genes are TRBV24-1 and TRBJ2-7; TRBD1 is a possible D gene (6 bases). Germline CDR1 KGHDR, CDR2 SFDVKD. With 4 bases removed from V and 3 bases from J, the gap between germline ends came to 21 bases. The CDR3 sequence is 17 residues long. The CDR3 spells CATSETVRQATVYEQYV. CDR3 nucleotides: TGTGCCACCAGTGAAACAGTCCGACAGGCGACCGTCTACGAGCAGTACGTC.

This clonotype was recorded a few times. The rearrangement joins TRBV6-1 to TRBJ2-7, with D possibly matching TRBD1 (6 bases). The CDR3 contains 15 residues. V was trimmed by 5 bases and J by 3 bases, leaving 17 bases between them. CDR1 and CDR2 (germline): MNHNS, SASEGT. CDR3 bases: TGTGCCAGCAGTCCGGACAGCGCCGCCCGCTACGAGCAGTACGTC. Translated, it gives CASSPDSAARYEQYV.

This clonotype was detected only a few times. J is TRBJ1-2 and V is TRBV12-3 or TRBV12-4; D ambiguous. CDR3 length: 13 residues. V gave up 1 base and J gave up 5 bases, with 8 bases separating them. For the CDR3, the DNA is TGTGCCAGCAGTTTAGTGCAGAGATATGGCTACACCTTC. Its translation is CASSLVQRYGYTF.

In the case of this clonotype: Lacking the conserved final phenylalanine or tryptophan, this CDR3 likely reflects a read error. No DNA is shown, since the ends of the CDR3 on it are uncertain; the CDR3 is the one TCRdb lists. The chain is built from TRBV29-1 and TRBJ1-1. Germline CDR1 and CDR2: SQVTM and ANQGSEA. The CDR3 contains 13 residues when both ends are counted. This CDR3 is CSVEGRLVNTEFL.

The V and J genes are TRBV3-1 and TRBJ2-1, with unresolved D. Germline CDR1 reads LGHDT; CDR2 reads YNNKEL (reference sequence). The CDR3 extends over 15 amino acids. Trimming removed 0 bases from V and 7 bases from J, with 13 bases in between. Here the CDR3 reads CASSQDLGRQNEQFF. CDR3 coding DNA: TGTGCCAGCAGCCAAGATCTTGGCAGGCAGAATGAGCAGTTCTTC.

At least ten counts were recorded for this clonotype. This chain uses TRBV5-1 with TRBJ2-3, with 11 nucleotides matching TRBD2. This CDR3 region has 17 residues. Germline-derived CDR1 and CDR2 are SGHRS and YFSETQ. The J segment lost 0 bases and the V segment lost 0 bases, leaving 3 bases of the junction unmatched. CDR3 amino acids: CASSLGLAGTSTDTQYF. CDR3 coding DNA: TGCGCCAGCAGCTTGGGACTAGCGGGAACTAGCACAGATACGCAGTATTTT.

V is TRBV6-1 and J is TRBJ2-3, with TRBD2 as a possible D gene (6 bases). V was shortened by 6 bases and J by 0 bases, with 22 bases between the two germline ends. CDR1 MNHNS and CDR2 SASEGT come from the germline V gene. This CDR3 has 18 residues. DNA of the CDR3: TGTGCCAGCAGCGTAAACATGTTTGGCGGGACTAGCACAGATACGCAGTATTTT. It codes for CASSVNMFGGTSTDTQYF.

The chain joins TRBV6-5 to TRBJ2-1; no firm D call. CDR3 size: 13 residues. From germline, CDR1 is MNHEY and CDR2 SVGAGI. Between the trimmed V and J ends, which lost 0 bases and 9 bases, there was a span of 9 bases. CDR3 DNA: TGTGCCAGCAGTTACTCGCTCGGGTCTGAGCAGTTCTTC. This codes for CASSYSLGSEQFF.

V usage is TRBV2 and J usage is TRBJ2-1; D gene uncertain. Germline lookup yields CDR1 SNHLY and CDR2 FYNNEI. The CDR3 runs to 14 residues. The ends were cut back, 6 bases at V and 4 bases at J, with 13 bases in the middle. CDR3 sequence reads: CASREQREYNEQFF. Written as DNA, the CDR3 is TGTGCCAGCAGGGAGCAGAGAGAGTACAATGAGCAGTTCTTC.

This clonotype was picked up many times. The rearrangement links TRBV7-2 to TRBJ1-2; D possibly corresponds to TRBD1 (6 bases). This CDR3 spans 15 amino acids. Germline CDR1 SGHTA, CDR2 FQGNSA. V lost 1 base to trimming and J lost 3 bases, with 12 bases between them. The CDR3 bases are TGTGCCAGCAGCTTAGGGGCGGGGGCGGACTATGGCTACACCTTC. Its protein is CASSLGAGADYGYTF.

The V and J genes are TRBV20-1 and TRBJ2-3; 12 nucleotides agree with TRBD2. The CDR3 loop spans 13 amino acids. Germline CDR1 DFQATT, CDR2 SNEGSKA (reference sequence). CDR3 sequence: CSVLAGGPDTQYF. For the CDR3, the DNA is TGCAGCGTTCTAGCGGGGGGGCCAGATACGCAGTATTTT.

V usage is TRBV5-1 and J usage is TRBJ2-7; 7 bases map to TRBD2. Trimming at V came to 4 bases and at J to 5 bases, leaving 15 bases not matched to a gene. CDR3 size: 16 residues. Germline V CDR1 and CDR2: SGHRS, YFSETQ. CDR3 sequence (DNA): TGCGCCAGCAGCCCCCGGGTTGCGGGAGTGTTCCACGAGCAGTACTTC. It encodes CASSPRVAGVFHEQYF.

The rearrangement joins TRBV5-6 to TRBJ2-7; 7 bases line up with TRBD2. CDR1 SGHDT and CDR2 YYEEEE come from the germline V gene. After removal of 3 bases from V and 4 bases from J, the junction contained 7 bases not matched to a gene. CDR3 length: 14 amino acids. The CDR3 here is CASSSPGLRYEQYF. DNA for the CDR3: TGTGCCAGCAGCTCACCGGGACTAAGGTACGAGCAGTACTTC. Together with reference TRBV5-6 and TRBJ2-7, the CDR3 gives the full variable domain: DAGVTQSPTHLIKTRGQQVTLRCSPKSGHDTVSWYQQALGQGPQFIFQYYEEEERQRGNFPDRFSGHQFPNYSSELNVNALLLGDSALYLCASSSPGLRYEQYFGPGTRLTVT.

The chain joins TRBV4-1 to TRBJ1-4; no clear D. This CDR3 contains 14 residues. The V end was cut by 3 bases, the J end by 2 bases, with 7 bases between. Germline V gene lookup returns CDR1 MGHRA and CDR2 YSYEKL. The CDR3, as DNA: TGCGCCAGCAGCCAGGGTCCTACTAATGAAAAACTGTTTTTT. It codes for CASSQGPTNEKLFF.

The genes are TRBV4-1 and TRBJ2-1, with 8 bases that match TRBD1. Germline CDR1 reads MGHRA; CDR2 reads YSYEKL. The CDR3 totals 16 residues. With V trimmed by 2 bases and J by 1 base, 4 bases remained unmatched. This CDR3 reads CASSQFGQGSYNEQFF. As DNA, the CDR3 is TGCGCCAGCAGCCAATTCGGACAGGGTTCCTACAATGAGCAGTTCTTC.

The gene calls are TRBV4-1 and TRBJ2-7; TRBD2 aligns across 7 bases. The CDR3 extends over 15 amino acids. Unmatched junction bases numbered 8, after V lost 2 bases and J lost 4 bases. CDR1 and CDR2 (germline): MGHRA, YSYEKL. The CDR3 DNA is TGCGCCAGCAGCCAAAGAGCCGGGACTAAGTACGAGCAGTACTTC. Translated, it gives CASSQRAGTKYEQYF.

The chain couples TRBV12-3 or TRBV12-4 to TRBJ2-2; D remains ambiguous. CDR3 length equals 11 residues. The V and J ends lost 6 bases and 7 bases respectively, with 6 bases between them. CDR3 protein: CASSRLGELFF. In nucleotides, the CDR3 is TGTGCCAGCAGCCGGCTCGGGGAGCTGTTTTTT.